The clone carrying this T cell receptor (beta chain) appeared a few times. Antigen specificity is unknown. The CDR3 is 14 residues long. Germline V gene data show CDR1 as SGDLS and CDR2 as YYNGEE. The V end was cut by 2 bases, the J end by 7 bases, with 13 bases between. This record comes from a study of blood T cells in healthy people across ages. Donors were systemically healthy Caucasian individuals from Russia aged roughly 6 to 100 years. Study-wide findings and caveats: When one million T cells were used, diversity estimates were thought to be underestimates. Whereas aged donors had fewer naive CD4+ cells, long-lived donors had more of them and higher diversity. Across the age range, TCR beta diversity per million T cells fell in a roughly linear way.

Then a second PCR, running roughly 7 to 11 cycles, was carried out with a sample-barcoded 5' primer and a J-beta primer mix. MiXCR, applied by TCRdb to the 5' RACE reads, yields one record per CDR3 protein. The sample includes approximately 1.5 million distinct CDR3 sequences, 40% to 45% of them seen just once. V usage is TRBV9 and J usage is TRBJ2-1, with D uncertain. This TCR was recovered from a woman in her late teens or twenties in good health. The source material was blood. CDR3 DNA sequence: TGTGCCAGCAGCGTCCTAGGAATTAGGAATGAGCAGTTCTTC. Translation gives CASSVLGIRNEQFF.